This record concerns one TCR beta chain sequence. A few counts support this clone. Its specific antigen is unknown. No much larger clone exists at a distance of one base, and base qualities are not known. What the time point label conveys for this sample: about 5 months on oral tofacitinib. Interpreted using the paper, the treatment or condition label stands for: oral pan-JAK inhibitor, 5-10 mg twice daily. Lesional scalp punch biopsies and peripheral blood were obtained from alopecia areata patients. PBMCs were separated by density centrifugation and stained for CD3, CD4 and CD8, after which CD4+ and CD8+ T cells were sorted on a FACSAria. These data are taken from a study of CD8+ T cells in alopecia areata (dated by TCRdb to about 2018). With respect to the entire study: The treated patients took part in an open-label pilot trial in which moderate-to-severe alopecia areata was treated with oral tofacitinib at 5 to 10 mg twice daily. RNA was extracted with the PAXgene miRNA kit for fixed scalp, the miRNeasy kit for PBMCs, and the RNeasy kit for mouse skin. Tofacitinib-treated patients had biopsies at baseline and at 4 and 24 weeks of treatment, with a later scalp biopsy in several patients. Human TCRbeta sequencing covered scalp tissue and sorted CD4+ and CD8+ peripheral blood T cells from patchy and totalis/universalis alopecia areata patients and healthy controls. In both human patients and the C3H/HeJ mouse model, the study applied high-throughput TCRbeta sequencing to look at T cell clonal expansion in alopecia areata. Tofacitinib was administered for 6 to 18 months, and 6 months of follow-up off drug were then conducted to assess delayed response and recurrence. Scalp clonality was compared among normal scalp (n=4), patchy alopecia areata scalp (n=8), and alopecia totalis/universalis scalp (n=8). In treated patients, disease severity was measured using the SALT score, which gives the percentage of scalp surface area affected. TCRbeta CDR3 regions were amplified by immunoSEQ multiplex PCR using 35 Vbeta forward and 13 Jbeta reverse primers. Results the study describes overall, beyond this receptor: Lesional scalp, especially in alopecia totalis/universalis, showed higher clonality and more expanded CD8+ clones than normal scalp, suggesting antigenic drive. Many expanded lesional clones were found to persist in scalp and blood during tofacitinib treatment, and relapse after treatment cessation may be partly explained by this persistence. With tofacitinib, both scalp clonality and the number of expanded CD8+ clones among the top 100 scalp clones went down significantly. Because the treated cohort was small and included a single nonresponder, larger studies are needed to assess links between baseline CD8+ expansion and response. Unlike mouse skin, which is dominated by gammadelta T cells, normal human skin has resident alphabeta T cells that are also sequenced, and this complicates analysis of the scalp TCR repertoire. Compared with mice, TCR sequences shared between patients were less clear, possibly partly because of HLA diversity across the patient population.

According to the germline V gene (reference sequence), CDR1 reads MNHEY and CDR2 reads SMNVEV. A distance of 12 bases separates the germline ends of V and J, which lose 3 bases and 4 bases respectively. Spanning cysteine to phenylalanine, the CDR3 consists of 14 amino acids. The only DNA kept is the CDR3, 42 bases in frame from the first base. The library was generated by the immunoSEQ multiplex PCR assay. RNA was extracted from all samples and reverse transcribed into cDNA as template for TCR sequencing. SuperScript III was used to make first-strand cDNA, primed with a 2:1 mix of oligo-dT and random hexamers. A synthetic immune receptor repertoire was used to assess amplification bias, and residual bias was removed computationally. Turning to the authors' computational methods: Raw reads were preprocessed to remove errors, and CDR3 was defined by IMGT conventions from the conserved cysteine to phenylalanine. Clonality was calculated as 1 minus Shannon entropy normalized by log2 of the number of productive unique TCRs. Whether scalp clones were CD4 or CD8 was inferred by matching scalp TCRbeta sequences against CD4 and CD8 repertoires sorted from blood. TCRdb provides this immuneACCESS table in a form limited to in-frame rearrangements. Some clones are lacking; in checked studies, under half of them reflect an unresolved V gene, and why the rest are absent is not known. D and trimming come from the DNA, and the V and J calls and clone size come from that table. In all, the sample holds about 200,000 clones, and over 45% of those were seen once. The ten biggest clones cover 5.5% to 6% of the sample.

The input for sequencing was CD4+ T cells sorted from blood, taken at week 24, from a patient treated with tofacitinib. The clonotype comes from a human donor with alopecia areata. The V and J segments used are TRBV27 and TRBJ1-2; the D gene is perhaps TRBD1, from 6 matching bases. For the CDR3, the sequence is CASSFKGGGYGYTF. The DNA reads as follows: TGTGCCAGCAGTTTTAAGGGGGGGGGCTATGGCTACACCTTC.